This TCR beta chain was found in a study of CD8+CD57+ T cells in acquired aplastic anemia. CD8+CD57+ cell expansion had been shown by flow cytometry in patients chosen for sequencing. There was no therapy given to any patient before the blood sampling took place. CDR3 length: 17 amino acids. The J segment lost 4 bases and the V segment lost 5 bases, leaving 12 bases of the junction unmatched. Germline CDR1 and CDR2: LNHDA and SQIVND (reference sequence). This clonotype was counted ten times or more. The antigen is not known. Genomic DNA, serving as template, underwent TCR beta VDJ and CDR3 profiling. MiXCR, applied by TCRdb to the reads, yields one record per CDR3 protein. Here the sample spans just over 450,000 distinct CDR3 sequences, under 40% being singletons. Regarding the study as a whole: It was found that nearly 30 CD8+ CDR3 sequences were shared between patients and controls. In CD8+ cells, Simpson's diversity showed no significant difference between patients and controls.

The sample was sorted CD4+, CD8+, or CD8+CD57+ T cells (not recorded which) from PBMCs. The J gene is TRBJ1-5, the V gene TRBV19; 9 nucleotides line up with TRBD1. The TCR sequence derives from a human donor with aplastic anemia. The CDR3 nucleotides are TGTGCCAGTAGTTCAACGCAGGGGACAGGGCATAATCAGCCCCAGCATTTT. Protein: CASSSTQGTGHNQPQHF.